This T cell receptor beta chain came from a study of shared clonotypes between healthy human individuals. General study findings and limits: When naive CD4 clonotypes were compared across several donors, approximately 4.9% were shared.

The donors were adults (healthy and HIV-negative) with no recent acute infections or vaccinations. Division of CD4+ cells produced a CD45RA+ naive subset and a CD45RA-negative memory subset. Regarding this clone: Its specificity is not known.

TCRdb's table, derived via immunoSEQ multiplex PCR, lists solely in-frame clones and lacks some. The sample carries roughly 1.4 million clones, just under 99% recorded once. Sequencing was done on a sample of naive CD4+ T cells sorted from blood. As to subset: CD45RA+ positively selected. The clonotype comes from a young man in good health.

In DNA form, the CDR3 reads TGTGCCACGGGGGCTAGCGGGAGGGTTTTCACAGATACGCAGTATTTT. Translated: CATGASGRVFTDTQYF. The chain carries TRBV19 and TRBJ2-3, with 12 positions matching TRBD2. The V gene's germline CDR1 is LNHDA and CDR2 SQIVND (reference sequence). Unmatched junction bases numbered 10, after V lost 10 bases and J lost 2 bases. This CDR3 spans 16 amino acids. Combining the CDR3 with reference TRBV19 and TRBJ2-3 gives the whole variable domain DGGITQSPKYLFRKEGQNVTLSCEQNLNHDAMYWYRQDPGQGLRLIYYSQIVNDFQKGDIAEGYSVSREKKESFPLTVTSAQKNPTAFYLCATGASGRVFTDTQYFGPGTRLTVL.